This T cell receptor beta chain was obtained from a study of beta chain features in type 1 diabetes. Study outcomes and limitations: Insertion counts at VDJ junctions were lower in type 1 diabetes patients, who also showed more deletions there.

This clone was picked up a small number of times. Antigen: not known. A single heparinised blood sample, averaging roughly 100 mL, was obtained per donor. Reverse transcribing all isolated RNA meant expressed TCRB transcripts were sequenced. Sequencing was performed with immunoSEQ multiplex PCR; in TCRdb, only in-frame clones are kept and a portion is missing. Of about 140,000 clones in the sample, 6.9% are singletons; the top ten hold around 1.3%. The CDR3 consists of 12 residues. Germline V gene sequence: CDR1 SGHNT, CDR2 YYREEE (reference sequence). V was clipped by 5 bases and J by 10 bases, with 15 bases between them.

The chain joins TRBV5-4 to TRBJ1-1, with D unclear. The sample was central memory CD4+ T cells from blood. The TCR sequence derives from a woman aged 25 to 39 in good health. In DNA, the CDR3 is TGTGCCAGCAGTTCAGGAGGTGCCGGAGCTTTCTTT. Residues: CASSSGGAGAFF.